This TCR beta chain is drawn from a study of blood T cells in healthy people across ages. The study's findings and limits: It was found that TCR beta diversity correlated strongly with the percentage of naive T cells. Measured against age, TCR beta diversity per million T cells decreased in a roughly linear manner.

Note on this clonotype: Its antigen is still unknown.

Per germline, CDR1 DFQATT and CDR2 SNEGSKA (reference sequence). This CDR3 region has 14 residues. The authors isolated at least 7 million PBMCs per sample. Extracted total RNA amounted to at least 5.5 micrograms for each sample. With a J-beta primer mix and a sample-barcoded 5' primer, a second PCR ran roughly 6 to 12 cycles. TCRdb re-called the 5' RACE reads with MiXCR, one entry per CDR3 protein. The table records 650,000 to 1,000,000 distinct CDR3 sequences, around 34% of them present only once. J is TRBJ2-4 and V is TRBV20-1; D unresolved. The assigned J gene may be wrong: the sequence end matches TRBJ2-7 better. Input material: blood. The source of this sequence is a man younger than 35 in good health. CDR3 sequence reads: CSARDLVVSYEQYF. For the CDR3, the DNA is TGCAGTGCTAGAGATCTGGTGGTGTCCTACGAGCAGTACTTC.